These T cell receptor beta chains were read from a single sample in a study of memory CD4+ T cells and cytomegalovirus serostatus. Generated by immunoSEQ multiplex PCR, the TCRdb table keeps only in-frame clones and is missing some. The table lists approximately 50,000 clones, over 65% of them singletons. Sequencing was done on a sample of memory CD4+ T cells from blood. The origin of the receptors is an adult in good health and CMV-seropositive. CDR3s include the opening cysteine and the closing phenylalanine or tryptophan.

V: TRBV28; length: 13; CDR3: CASSVWRGAEAFF
V: TRBV28; length: 14; CDR3: CASSLPTSHYEQYF
V: TRBV4-2; length: 13; CDR3: CASSQDGTTEAFF
V: TRBV2; length: 14; CDR3: CASSRDRPHNEQFF
V: TRBV7-2; length: 17; CDR3: CASSLVGAGGPSDTQYF
V: TRBV27; length: 14; CDR3: CASSLRTGDYGYTF
V: TRBV25-1; length: 15; CDR3: CASSAAGEGNQPQHF
V: TRBV27; length: 14; CDR3: CASSLGQGRNEQYF
V: TRBV5-1; length: 14; CDR3: CASSWGLNNNEQFF
V: TRBV6-5; length: 13; CDR3: CASSYGGDTEAFF
V: TRBV16; length: 16; CDR3: CASSQQEGYSNQPQHF
V: TRBV14; length: 14; CDR3: CASSQTGVLGTQYF
V: TRBV18; length: 12; CDR3: CASSDDSGFQFF
V: TRBV4-3; length: 16; CDR3: CASSQEAGGVRETQYF